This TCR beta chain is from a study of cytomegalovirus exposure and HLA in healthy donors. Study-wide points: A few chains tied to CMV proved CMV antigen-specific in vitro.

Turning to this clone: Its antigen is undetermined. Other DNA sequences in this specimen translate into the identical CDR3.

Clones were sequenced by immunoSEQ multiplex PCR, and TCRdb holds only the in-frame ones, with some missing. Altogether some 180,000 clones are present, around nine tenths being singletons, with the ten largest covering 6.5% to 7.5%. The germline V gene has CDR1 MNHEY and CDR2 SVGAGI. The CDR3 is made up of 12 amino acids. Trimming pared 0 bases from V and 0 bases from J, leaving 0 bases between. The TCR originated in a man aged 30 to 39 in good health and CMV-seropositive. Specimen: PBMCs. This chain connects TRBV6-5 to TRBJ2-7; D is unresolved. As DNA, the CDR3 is TGTGCCAGCAGTTACTCCTCCTACGAGCAGTACTTC. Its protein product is CASSYSSYEQYF.